This is a list of T cell receptor beta chains from one sample in a study of early T cells in non-severe SARS-CoV-2 infection. A single record per CDR3 protein comes from TCRdb applying MiXCR to the 5' RACE reads. The table has about 100,000 distinct CDR3 sequences, about 12% seen once; the top ten hold 2% to 2.5%. The source material was whole blood. Receptors were obtained from an adult who was a healthcare worker with PCR-confirmed SARS-CoV-2 infection or an uninfected control (not recorded which). CDR3s include the opening cysteine and the closing phenylalanine or tryptophan. Fields, in order: clone size, J gene, D gene, V gene, CDR3 length, CDR3 protein, CDR3 DNA. D genes are given only for firm matches. The listing skips clone size in some rows; elsewhere it reads once, few, many or a size class.

>few|TRBJ2-7|.|TRBV27|13
CASSPTRFVDQYF
TGTGCCAGCAGTCCCACTCGGTTTGTCGACCAGTACTTC
>many|TRBJ1-5|TRBD1|TRBV12-3/TRBV12-4|14
CASSFGQGDQPQHF
TGTGCCAGCAGTTTCGGACAGGGAGATCAGCCCCAGCATTTT
>.|TRBJ2-7|TRBD2|TRBV4-1|18
CASSQENLAGGIGVEQYF
TGCGCCAGCAGCCAAGAGAATCTAGCGGGGGGCATAGGGGTCGAGCAGTACTTC
>many|TRBJ1-1|.|TRBV6-6|16
CASSPTRYNLNTEAFF
TGTGCCAGCAGCCCGACAAGGTATAATTTGAACACTGAAGCTTTCTTT
>many|TRBJ2-4|.|TRBV6-1|13
CASRSGPGHIQYF
TGTGCCAGCCGCTCGGGCCCAGGTCACATTCAGTACTTC
>.|TRBJ2-7|.|TRBV9|15
CASSVGEPTGAEQYF
TGTGCCAGCAGCGTAGGGGAGCCTACCGGGGCCGAGCAGTACTTC
>.|TRBJ2-5|TRBD1|TRBV19|14
CASSIAGGSETQYF
TGTGCCAGTAGTATTGCAGGGGGCAGTGAGACCCAGTACTTC
>few|TRBJ1-1|.|TRBV15|16
CATSRGSAGKNTEAFF
TGTGCCACCAGCAGAGGTTCGGCAGGGAAAAACACTGAAGCTTTCTTT
>many|TRBJ2-1|TRBD1|TRBV27|15
CASSPSGTVNNEQFF
TGTGCCAGCAGTCCCTCGGGGACAGTTAACAATGAGCAGTTCTTC
>few|TRBJ2-7|TRBD1|TRBV6-2/TRBV6-3|13
CASQTTGPLEQYF
TGTGCCAGCCAAACGACAGGGCCACTGGAGCAGTACTTC
>few|TRBJ1-2|TRBD1|TRBV7-2|15
CASSRGQGASYGYTF
TGTGCCAGCAGCCGAGGACAGGGGGCTTCCTATGGCTACACCTTC
>few|TRBJ2-1|TRBD1|TRBV7-3|15
CASSLTGDSYNEQFF
TGTGCCAGCAGCTTAACGGGGGACAGCTACAATGAGCAGTTCTTC
>few|TRBJ2-1|TRBD1|TRBV7-2|15
CASSKDRASYNEQFF
TGTGCCAGCAGCAAGGACAGGGCATCCTACAATGAGCAGTTCTTC
>few|TRBJ2-7|.|TRBV28|11
CACGPSHEQYF
TGTGCTTGTGGACCCTCCCACGAGCAGTACTTC
>.|TRBJ1-1|.|TRBV27|15
CASSLSGGPSTEAFF
TGTGCCAGCAGTTTATCCGGGGGGCCGAGTACTGAAGCTTTCTTT
>.|TRBJ1-5|.|TRBV28|16
CASSMQIRVYNQPQHF
TGTGCCAGCAGTATGCAAATCAGGGTCTACAATCAGCCCCAGCATTTT
>.|TRBJ2-5|TRBD1|TRBV7-3|13
CASSSGQKETQYF
TGTGCCAGCAGCTCGGGACAGAAAGAGACCCAGTACTTC
>.|TRBJ2-3|.|TRBV20-1|14
CSARGGIIADTQYF
TGCAGTGCTAGAGGGGGTATAATAGCAGATACGCAGTATTTT
>few|TRBJ2-3|.|TRBV7-2|14
CASSFLGGLDTQYF
TGTGCCAGCAGCTTTCTGGGGGGTTTAGATACGCAGTATTTT
>.|TRBJ2-1|.|TRBV29-1|13
CSVGTLSYNEQFF
TGCAGCGTAGGGACTCTCTCCTACAATGAGCAGTTCTTC
>.|TRBJ2-7|.|TRBV2|11
CASSTIHPKHF
TGTGCCAGCAGCACAATACATCCTAAGCACTTC
>many|TRBJ2-7|TRBD1|TRBV6-2/TRBV6-3|14
CAIDKRQGGYEQYF
TGTGCCATCGACAAACGACAGGGCGGGTACGAGCAGTACTTC
>.|TRBJ2-2|TRBD2|TRBV12-3/TRBV12-4|15
CASSISGGAARELFF
TGTGCCAGCAGTATAAGCGGGGGGGCCGCCAGGGAGCTGTTTTTT
>.|TRBJ1-2|.|TRBV19|15
CASSSDSRNRYGYTF
TGTGCCAGTAGTTCGGACAGTCGAAACCGCTATGGCTACACCTTC
>many|TRBJ2-6|.|TRBV15|16
CATSRAQGTGANVLTF
TGTGCCACCAGCAGAGCCCAGGGCACTGGGGCCAACGTCCTGACTTTC
>.|TRBJ1-3|TRBD1|TRBV5-1|16
CASSLGDRGSGNTIYF
TGCGCCAGCAGCTTGGGGGACAGGGGCTCTGGAAACACCATATATTTT